This T cell receptor (beta chain) was identified in a study of blood T cell repertoires in COVID-19. Per the original data handling: Reference gene primer amplification yielded estimated nucleated cell counts. Libraries were prepared by immunoSEQ multiplex PCR; TCRdb keeps only in-frame clonotypes and omits some of them. V, J and clone size reflect that table, while D and trimming were determined from the DNA. The sample records over 70,000 clones, around three quarters being singletons. The sequencing sample was made of peripheral blood. This TCR derives from a woman older than 75 with active or convalescent COVID-19.

CDR3 nucleotide sequence: TGTGCCAGCAGCTTAGAACCGGGGAACACCGGGGAGCTGTTTTTT. Translated: CASSLEPGNTGELFF. The chain has TRBV7-2 and TRBJ2-2; no clear D. Germline CDR1 reads SGHTA; CDR2 reads FQGNSA. Between the trimmed V and J ends, which lost 1 base and 1 base, there was a span of 7 bases. The CDR3 sequence is 15 residues long. Based on the CDR3 plus reference TRBV7-2 and TRBJ2-2, the full variable domain is GAGVSQSPSNKVTEKGKDVELRCDPISGHTALYWYRQSLGQGLEFLIYFQGNSAPDKSGLPSDRFSAERTGGSVSTLTIQRTQQEDSAVYLCASSLEPGNTGELFFGEGSRLTVL.